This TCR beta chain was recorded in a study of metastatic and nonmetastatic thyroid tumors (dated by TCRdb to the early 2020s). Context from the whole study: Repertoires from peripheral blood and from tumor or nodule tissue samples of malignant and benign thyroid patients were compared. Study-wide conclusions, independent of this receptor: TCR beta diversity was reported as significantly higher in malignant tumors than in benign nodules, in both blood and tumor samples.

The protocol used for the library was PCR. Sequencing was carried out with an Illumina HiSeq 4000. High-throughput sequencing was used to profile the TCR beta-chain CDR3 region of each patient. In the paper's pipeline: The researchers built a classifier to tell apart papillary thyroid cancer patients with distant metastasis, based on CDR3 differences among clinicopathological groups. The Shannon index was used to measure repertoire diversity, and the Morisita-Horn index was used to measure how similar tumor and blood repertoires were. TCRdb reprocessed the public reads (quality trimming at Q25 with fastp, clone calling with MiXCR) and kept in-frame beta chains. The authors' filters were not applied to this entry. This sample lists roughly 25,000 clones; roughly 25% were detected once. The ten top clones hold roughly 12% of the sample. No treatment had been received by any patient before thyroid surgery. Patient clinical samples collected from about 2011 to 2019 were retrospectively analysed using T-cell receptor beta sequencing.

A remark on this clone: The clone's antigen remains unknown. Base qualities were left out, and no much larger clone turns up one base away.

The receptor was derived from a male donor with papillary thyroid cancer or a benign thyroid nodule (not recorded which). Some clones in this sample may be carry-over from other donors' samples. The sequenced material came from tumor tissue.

The CDR3 has the sequence CASISTGARHTSTPYEQYF. Here is the DNA: TGTGCCAGCATCTCTACCGGGGCACGTCACACCTCGACCCCCTACGAGCAGTACTTC. The V and J genes are TRBV11-2 and TRBJ2-7; the D call is tentative, TRBD1 or TRBD2, as each matches 5 bases. Reading from cysteine to phenylalanine, the CDR3 counts 19 amino acids. The read is trimmed to its CDR3 DNA, 57 bases read in frame from base 1. Per the germline V gene, SGHAT is the CDR1 and FQNNGV is the CDR2. Trimming takes 7 bases from V and 2 bases from J, and the germline ends sit 30 bases apart.